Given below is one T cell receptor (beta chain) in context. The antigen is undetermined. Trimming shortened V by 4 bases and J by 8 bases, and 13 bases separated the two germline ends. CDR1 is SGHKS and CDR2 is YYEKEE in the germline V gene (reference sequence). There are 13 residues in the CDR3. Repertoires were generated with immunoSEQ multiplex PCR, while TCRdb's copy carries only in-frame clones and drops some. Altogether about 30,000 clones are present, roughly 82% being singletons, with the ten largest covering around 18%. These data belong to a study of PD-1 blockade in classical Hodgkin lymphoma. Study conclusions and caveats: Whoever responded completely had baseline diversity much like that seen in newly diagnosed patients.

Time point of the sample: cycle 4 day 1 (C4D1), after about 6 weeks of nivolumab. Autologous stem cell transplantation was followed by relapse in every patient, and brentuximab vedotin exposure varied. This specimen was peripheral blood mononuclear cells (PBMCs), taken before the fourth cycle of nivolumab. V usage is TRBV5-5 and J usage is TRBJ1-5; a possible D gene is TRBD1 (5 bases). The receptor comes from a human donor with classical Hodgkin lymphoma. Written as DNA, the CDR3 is TGTGCCAGCAGCCTCGACAGCGCTAAGCCCCAGCATTTT. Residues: CASSLDSAKPQHF.